Listed here is a single T cell receptor beta chain. This sample was taken from a study of blood T cell repertoires in COVID-19. Background on the study: The study drew acute and convalescent COVID-19 samples from the United States, Italy and Spain.

In the source study's methods: Amplified reference gene primers provided the basis for estimating nucleated cell counts. Assay used: immunoSEQ multiplex PCR; TCRdb lists only in-frame clones, some missing. The V and J calls and clone size come from that table; D and trimming were worked out from the DNA. Of about 150,000 clones in the sample, roughly 80% were seen once. Between the trimmed V and J ends, which lost 7 bases and 9 bases, there was a span of 19 bases. This CDR3 is built from 15 residues. Germline lookup yields CDR1 MNHEY and CDR2 SVGAGI. The genes are TRBV6-5 and TRBJ1-6; D gene unclear. This TCR derives from a woman aged 55-70 years with acute or convalescent COVID-19. Sequencing input: peripheral blood. The chain's CDR3 is CASITRPTGISPLHF. CDR3 DNA: TGTGCCAGCATAACCCGGCCCACGGGGATTTCACCCCTCCACTTT.